This T cell receptor (beta chain) was profiled in a study of cytomegalovirus exposure and HLA in healthy donors. Germline V gene sequence: CDR1 SGDLS, CDR2 YYNGEE. The CDR3 runs to 17 residues. V was pared by 2 bases and J by 3 bases, with 8 bases of the junction left unmatched. The repertoire was sequenced with immunoSEQ multiplex PCR; TCRdb's copy has only in-frame clones and lacks some. Of some 150,000 clones listed, about nine tenths are singletons. The V gene is TRBV9, the J gene TRBJ1-3, with TRBD1 matching over 10 bases. This clonotype was obtained from a man aged 18 to 29 in good health and CMV-seropositive. The sample comprised PBMCs. The CDR3 nucleotides read TGTGCCAGCAGCGTCCGTACCGGGACAGGGGTTGGAAACACCATATATTTT. This gives the protein CASSVRTGTGVGNTIYF. Full variable domain (rest looked up from reference TRBV9 and TRBJ1-3): DSGVTQTPKHLITATGQRVTLRCSPRSGDLSVYWYQQSLDQGLQFLIQYYNGEERAKGNILERFSAQQFPDLHSELNLSSLELGDSALYFCASSVRTGTGVGNTIYFGEGSWLTVV.